The 13 T cell receptor beta chains in this list originate from one sample, sequenced in a study of cytomegalovirus exposure and HLA in healthy donors. Assay: immunoSEQ multiplex PCR; the TCRdb copy retains only in-frame clones and omits some. The table lists roughly 150,000 clones, 88% of them singletons. The sample was PBMCs. The origin of the receptors is a young man in good health and CMV-seronegative.

This chain uses TRBV6-4 with TRBJ2-1; 8 bases agree with TRBD2. V was pared by 5 bases and J by 1 base, with 4 bases of the junction left unmatched. Germline V gives CDR1 MRHNA, CDR2 SNTAGT. CDR3 length equals 15 residues. Here the CDR3 DNA reads TGTGCCAGCAGTAGCGGGGGACTTTCCTACAATGAGCAGTTCTTC. Translating it yields CASSSGGLSYNEQFF.

This sequence joins TRBV10-3 and TRBJ1-5, with 9 nucleotides matching TRBD1. The germline CDR1 and CDR2 sequences are ENHRY and SYGVKD. The CDR3 length is 15 residues. V lost 2 bases and J lost 9; bases outside the gene matches: 8. CDR3 coding DNA: TGTGCCATCAGTGAGACGGGGGACAGGGATTCGCCCCAGCATTTT. It codes for CAISETGDRDSPQHF.

The genes are TRBV6-5 and TRBJ1-3, with 9 bases matching TRBD1. Per germline, CDR1 MNHEY and CDR2 SVGAGI. Germline trimming cut 5 bases from V and 8 bases from J; bases unmatched to any gene: 4. The CDR3 is 13 amino acids. This CDR3 is CASSRQGVDTIYF. CDR3 bases: TGTGCCAGCAGTCGACAGGGGGTTGACACCATATATTTT.

The J gene is TRBJ2-7, the V gene TRBV19, with a possible D match to TRBD1 (6 bases). In germline, CDR1 is LNHDA, CDR2 SQIVND (reference sequence). There are 14 residues in the CDR3. V dropped 6 bases and J dropped 3 bases, with 15 bases sitting between them. The CDR3 loop is CASSHLQGSYEQYF. The CDR3 DNA reads as TGTGCCAGTAGCCACCTACAGGGAAGCTACGAGCAGTACTTC.

The chain links TRBV27 to TRBJ2-7; D may be TRBD1 (6 bases). V was shortened by 5 bases and J by 2 bases, with 19 bases between the two germline ends. The germline V gene encodes CDR1 MNHEY and CDR2 SMNVEV (reference sequence). The CDR3 has 16 residues. CDR3 protein: CASSTQRDTITYEQYF. DNA for the CDR3: TGTGCCAGCAGTACCCAACGGGACACTATAACCTACGAGCAGTACTTC.

CDR3 sequence: CASSRTVMNTEAFF. CDR3 sequence (DNA): TGCGCCAGCAGCCGTACGGTAATGAACACTGAAGCTTTCTTT. The chain is built from TRBV5-1 and TRBJ1-1; unclear D gene. The CDR3 loop spans 14 amino acids. CDR1 and CDR2 from the germline V gene are SGHRS and YFSETQ. V lost 4 bases and J lost 0, with 10 bases in between.

The chain couples TRBV28 to TRBJ1-5; a weak D match, TRBD1 (6 bases). The CDR3 totals 15 residues. Germline assignment: CDR1 MDHEN and CDR2 SYDVKM. With 1 base removed from V and 3 bases from J, the gap between germline ends came to 10 bases. This chain's CDR3 is CASSLSGQLNQPQHF. The CDR3 nucleotides are TGTGCCAGCAGTTTATCTGGACAGCTCAATCAGCCCCAGCATTTT.

About this clone: Other nucleotide sequences in the sample specify the same CDR3. V is TRBV6-1 and J is TRBJ1-1, with D tentatively TRBD1 (5 bases). Germline CDR1 and CDR2: MNHNS and SASEGT. CDR3 size: 14 residues. V shed 3 bases and J shed 1 base, with 9 bases lying between them. CDR3 DNA sequence: TGTGCCAGCAGTGAGGGGCCAGGGAACACTGAAGCTTTCTTT. This encodes CASSEGPGNTEAFF.

With respect to this clone: One end of the junction varies from germline; a read error may be responsible. The chain links TRBV25-1 to TRBJ2-1, with D possibly TRBD1 on 6 matching bases. The CDR3 extends over 16 amino acids. Germline CDR1 is MGHDK and CDR2 is SYGVNS. CDR3 sequence reads: CASSELGAQRGNEQFF. Here the CDR3 DNA reads TGTGCCAGCAGTGAACTGGGGGCCCAAAGGGGTAATGAACAGTTCTTC.

This clone was observed a handful of times. This chain joins TRBV5-4 and TRBJ1-2, with 7 bases that match TRBD1. In germline, CDR1 is SGHNT, CDR2 YYREEE (reference sequence). V was pared by 4 bases and J by 7 bases, with 7 bases of the junction left unmatched. CDR3 length: 13 residues. The CDR3 coding sequence is TGTGCCAGCAGCGTAGACAGGGTCGGTGGCTACACCTTC. Its protein product is CASSVDRVGGYTF.

The CDR3 DNA sequence: TGTGCCAGCAGGTTACAGTGGAACTATGGCTACACCTTC. The encoded protein is CASRLQWNYGYTF. The chain joins TRBV6-5 to TRBJ1-2; D remains unclear. V dropped 6 bases and J dropped 2 bases, with 10 bases sitting between them. CDR3 length equals 13 residues. CDR1 is MNHEY, CDR2 SVGAGI, per germline.

The CDR3 loop is CASSLVSSGIYNEQFF. CDR3 nucleotides: TGTGCCAGCAGCTTAGTATCTAGCGGGATCTACAATGAGCAGTTCTTC. The chain couples TRBV11-2 to TRBJ2-1; 9 bases match TRBD2. The CDR3 is 16 residues long. V lost 1 base and J lost 3; bases outside the gene matches: 4. CDR1 is SGHAT, CDR2 FQNNGV, per germline.

The V and J genes are TRBV28 and TRBJ2-7; D unclear. V shed 7 bases and J shed 3 bases, with 13 bases lying between them. CDR1 is MDHEN and CDR2 is SYDVKM in the germline V gene. The CDR3 length is 13 residues. CDR3 sequence reads: CASTTAQIYEQYF. For the CDR3, the DNA is TGTGCCAGCACTACCGCACAGATCTACGAGCAGTACTTC.